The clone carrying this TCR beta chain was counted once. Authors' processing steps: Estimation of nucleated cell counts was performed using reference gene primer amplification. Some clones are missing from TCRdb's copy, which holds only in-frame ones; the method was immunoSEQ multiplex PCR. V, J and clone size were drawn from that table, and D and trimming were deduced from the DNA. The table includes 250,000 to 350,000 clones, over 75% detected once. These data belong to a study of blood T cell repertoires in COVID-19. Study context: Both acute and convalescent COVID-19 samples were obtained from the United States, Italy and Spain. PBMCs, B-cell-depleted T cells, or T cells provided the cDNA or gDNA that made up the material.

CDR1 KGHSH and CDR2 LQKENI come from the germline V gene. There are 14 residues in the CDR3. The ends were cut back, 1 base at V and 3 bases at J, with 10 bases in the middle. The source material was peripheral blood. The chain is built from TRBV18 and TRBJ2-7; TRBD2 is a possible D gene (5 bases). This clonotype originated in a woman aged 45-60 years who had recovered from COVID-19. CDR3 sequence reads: CASSPRGLGYEQYF. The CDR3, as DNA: TGTGCCAGCTCACCACGCGGACTCGGCTACGAGCAGTACTTC.